This T cell receptor beta chain derives from a study of molecular identifiers for immune sequencing clone quantification. One entry per CDR3 protein, called by TCRdb with MiXCR from the PCR reads. The sample has some 580,000 distinct CDR3 sequences; roughly 25% are singletons. This clonotype was recorded many times. This CDR3 comprises 16 residues. With V trimmed by 5 bases and J by 6 bases, 15 bases remained unmatched. Germline-derived CDR1 and CDR2 are SEHNR and FQNEAQ (reference sequence). Specimen: naive CD8+ T cells from blood, with Jurkat cell RNA spiked in. Subset described: FACS-sorted CD8+CD4-CCR7+CD45RA+ naive T cells. The TCR comes from a human donor in good health. Some libraries in this study had Jurkat cell RNA spiked in. V is TRBV7-9 and J is TRBJ2-5, with 7 bases lining up with TRBD1. The CDR3 sequence is CASSPTTGSLWKTQYF. DNA of the CDR3: TGTGCCAGCAGCCCAACGACAGGGTCACTTTGGAAGACCCAGTACTTC.